This T cell receptor beta chain was retrieved from a study of T cells in Graves' hyperthyroidism and ophthalmopathy (dated by TCRdb to the late 2010s). Some background on the complete study: Peripheral blood was sampled at the time of initial diagnosis, prior to any treatment. An independent validation cohort of 18 to 20 hyperthyroidism patients and roughly 16 patients who later progressed to ophthalmopathy tested prospective prediction of ophthalmopathy. The paper describes TCR Vbeta CDR3 sequencing of 120 to 150 peripheral blood samples, made up of roughly 45 ophthalmopathy patients, roughly 72 hyperthyroidism patients and 17 progressor patients. The roughly 91 discovery patients were randomly divided into training and test sets at a 7:3 ratio. After blood sampling, hyperthyroidism patients were treated with methimazole at a starting dose of 30 mg daily, and ophthalmopathy patients were treated with high-dose intravenous methylprednisolone. In addition, the study compared T-cell repertoires in thyroid tissue and in blood from over 5 Graves' hyperthyroidism patients. To identify TCR V-J signatures that set the groups apart, the researchers used a discovery cohort of about a hundred patients, made up of 40 to 45 with Graves' ophthalmopathy and some 56 with stable Graves' hyperthyroidism.

The CDR3 sequence holds 15 residues, the cysteine and phenylalanine included. The entry retains the CDR3 DNA only, 45 bases that are in frame from base 1. The germline V gene (reference sequence) sets CDR1 to LNHNV and CDR2 to YYDKDF. V loses 0 bases, J loses 7 bases, and the germline ends lie 10 bases apart. Broad study findings and their caveats: No statistical method was used to set the sample size in advance, and investigators knew the group allocation. Most expanded thyroid clonotypes (frequency above 0.001) were also found in blood, which suggests that blood repertoires may mirror thyroid immune responses. In validation, the model predicted progression to ophthalmopathy with around 71% sensitivity and around 72% specificity, a median of about six months before onset. A model built on a 13 V-J signature distinguished ophthalmopathy from stable hyperthyroidism, reaching about 89% sensitivity and 81.08% specificity in cross-validation and 80%/75% in testing.

Details on this clonotype: Its antigen has not been determined. No much larger clone is present one base from it, and per-base qualities are unavailable.

The hyperthyroidism patients were between 18 and 65 years old and newly diagnosed, with a disease duration of less than 2 months. Patients with uncontrolled infections, other autoimmune diseases, pregnancy or lactation were excluded. Clinical symptoms, serum thyroxine and TRAb, thyroid ultrasound, and orbital computed tomography formed the basis for the diagnoses. Blood from progressor patients was drawn when they were first diagnosed with hyperthyroidism, before any ophthalmopathy symptoms appeared. Ficoll-Paque density gradient centrifugation was used to isolate PBMCs from about 9 ml of fresh peripheral blood. Progressor patients were initially diagnosed with Graves' hyperthyroidism and developed ophthalmopathy during follow-up. Total RNA was extracted with Trizol reagent, and quality was checked on an Agilent 2100 Bioanalyzer. The TCR beta CDR3 regions were amplified from RNA transcripts. For the first round of RT-PCR on the TCR CDR3, the HTBI primer set was used together with the Qiagen OneStep RT-PCR kit. A second multiplex PCR round built the libraries, followed by size selection and purification. Paired-end sequencing of the libraries was performed with 100 bp reads on an Illumina HiSeq2000. The original methods were these. SOAPnuke was used to process the raw data, removing reads that contained adapters or uncalled bases, had a mean Phred below 15, or lacked an exact match to the constant primer or identifier. COPE v1.2.5 was used to merge the high-quality paired reads, and each unique nucleotide sequence was defined as a clonotype. MiTCR v1.1 was used to align clonotypes to the IMGT TRBV, TRBD and TRBJ reference segments. The analysis was restricted to V-J combinations with a frequency above 0.0001, which together covered over 99% of the repertoires. The TCS score was defined as F50 (clonal expansion) divided by E x V (chaos), with BLOSUM62-based TCRdist calculated between CDR3 peptides within each V-J. Welch's t-statistics and random forest reduced around 510 V-J features to 13, which were used in a naive Bayes classifier (R e1071). In-frame beta chains were kept once TCRdb had trimmed the public reads at Q25 with fastp and called clones with MiXCR. Merged by CDR3 protein, the rows form single entries marked with the most common genes and DNA. TCRdb's processing, not the authors' own work, is the source of the V and J calls. The sample includes 650,000 to 850,000 distinct CDR3 sequences, with about 17% observed a single time. The ten largest clones add up to 16% of the sample.

Input material: blood. Recombination linked TRBV15 to TRBJ1-6, with an unclear D gene assignment. The source is a woman aged 50 to 60 with Graves' hyperthyroidism that later progressed to Graves' ophthalmopathy. The DNA sequence follows: TGTGCCACCAGCAGAGAATCAATTGGGAATTCACCCCTCCACTTT. This translates into CATSRESIGNSPLHF. With the rest looked up from the reference TRBV15 and TRBJ1-6 genes rather than sequenced, the full variable domain is DAMVIQNPRYQVTQFGKPVTLSCSQTLNHNVMYWYQQKSSQAPKLLFHYYDKDFNNEADTPDNFQSRRPNTSFCFLDIRSPGLGDTAMYLCATSRESIGNSPLHFGNGTRLTVT.